A single T cell receptor (beta chain) is shown here with its context. This clone was seen just once. The clone's antigen remains unknown. Base qualities are not recorded, but no much larger clone differs from it by a single base. This specimen comes from a study of blood T cell repertoires in COVID-19 (TCRdb year 2020). Study-level background: Collaborator samples came from the United States, Italy and Spain and covered acute and convalescent phases of COVID-19. A freely available public database, intended as a resource for researchers studying the immune response to SARS-CoV-2, is where the repertoires were released. Samples came from the ongoing ImmuneRACE study (first 160 participants) plus 1,254 subjects from 6 global collaborators. The material from the prospective study consisted of cDNA or gDNA derived from T cells, B-cell-depleted T cells, or PBMCs. The dataset comprised deeply sampled blood TCRbeta repertoires from subjects exposed to, actively infected with, or recovered from COVID-19. Nearly every sample came with metadata listing a de-identified subject ID, COVID-19 status, age in years and sex. Where available, HLA class I and class II types were obtained from metadata supplied by the sample provider rather than from assay-based typing. The paper as a whole reports these results and caveats: How much clinical and demographic metadata was included differed by source and by participant, and the metadata was provided uncurated.

Trimming removed 2 bases from V and 4 bases from J, leaving 19 bases between the germline ends. The CDR3 has 17 amino acids, counting the end cysteine and phenylalanine. Only the CDR3 DNA stays, 51 bases, in frame from base 1. The germline V gene specifies SGDLS as CDR1 and YYNGEE as CDR2. The immunoSEQ Assay, a bias-controlled multiplex PCR, was used to amplify TCRbeta CDR3 regions from genomic DNA. The source study handled its data this way. Nucleated cell counts per sample were estimated from amplification of reference gene primers within the assay. Sequence reads were collapsed and filtered to measure the absolute abundance of every unique TCRbeta CDR3 rearrangement. For each sample, productive Simpson clonality was calculated as the square root of Simpson's diversity index across productive rearrangements. What TCRdb holds here is the immuneACCESS table cut down to in-frame rearrangements. Part of the clones is not present; checked against another copy, under half of the missing clones reflect an unresolved V gene, and the others are unexplained. V and J calls and clone size are as listed in that table; D and trimming were resolved from the DNA. The sample table contains 210,000 or so clones; only one count was recorded for around 84% of them. The biggest ten clones account for around 4.5% of the sample.

Enrolling through a virtual design, the prospective study's participants ranged in age from about 18 to 100 years and lived across around 25 United States geographic areas. In the prospective study, cohorts were assigned on the basis of participant-reported clinical history obtained from a screening survey and a study questionnaire. In the prospective study, mobile phlebotomists collected whole blood, serum and a nasopharyngeal or oropharyngeal swab from each participant. Over a roughly two-month period, participants in the prospective study had the option of providing additional blood draws and questionnaires. Blood samples from the prospective study were shipped frozen or at room temperature prior to DNA extraction.

The source material was PBMCs or T cells enriched from blood (not recorded which). This TCR was sampled from a man aged 25-45 years with acute COVID-19. The V gene is TRBV9 and the J gene is TRBJ2-1, and TRBD2 may be the D gene, going by 6 matching bases. The DNA sequence follows: TGTGCCAGCAGCGTCGGGGGATCAAACGGCCCATACAATGAGCAGTTCTTC. Its coded protein is CASSVGGSNGPYNEQFF.